This TCR beta chain stems from a study of blood T cell repertoires in COVID-19. Study information: Some COVID-19 samples were acute and others convalescent; all came from the United States, Italy and Spain. Sources were T cells, B-cell-depleted T cells, or PBMCs; the material itself was cDNA or gDNA.

Trimming took 0 bases from V and 2 from J, leaving 7 bases between them. The length of the CDR3 is 15 residues. The germline V gene has CDR1 ENHRY and CDR2 SYGVKD. This clone was found a few times. In the original analysis: How many nucleated cells were present was estimated from reference gene primer amplification. Produced via immunoSEQ multiplex PCR; TCRdb's table is partial and in-frame only. The V and J calls and clone size were taken over from that table, and D and trimming were inferred from the DNA. The sample includes about 130,000 clones, about 88% of them seen just once. The TCR originated in a man aged 45-60 years with active COVID-19. The chain recombines TRBV10-3 with TRBJ1-4, with D tentatively TRBD1 (6 bases). The sequenced sample consisted of peripheral blood. CDR3 loop: CAISESDRTNEKLFF. The CDR3 DNA reads TGTGCCATCAGTGAGTCCGACAGGACTAATGAAAAACTGTTTTTT.